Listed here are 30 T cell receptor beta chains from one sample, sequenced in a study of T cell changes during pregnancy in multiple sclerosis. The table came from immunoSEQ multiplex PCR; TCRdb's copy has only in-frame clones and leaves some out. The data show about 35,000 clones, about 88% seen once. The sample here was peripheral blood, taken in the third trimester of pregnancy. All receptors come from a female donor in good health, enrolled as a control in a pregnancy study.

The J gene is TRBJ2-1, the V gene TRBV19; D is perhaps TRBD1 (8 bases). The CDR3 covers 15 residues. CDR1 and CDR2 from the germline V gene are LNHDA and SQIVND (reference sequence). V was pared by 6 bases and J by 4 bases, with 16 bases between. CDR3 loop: CASSTTGEGYNEQFF. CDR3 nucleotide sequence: TGTGCCAGTAGCACGACAGGGGAGGGTTACAATGAGCAGTTCTTC.

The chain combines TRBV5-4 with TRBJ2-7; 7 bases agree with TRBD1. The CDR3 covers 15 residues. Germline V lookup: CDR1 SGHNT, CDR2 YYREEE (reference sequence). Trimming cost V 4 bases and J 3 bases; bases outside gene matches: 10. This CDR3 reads CASSISRDRLYEQYF. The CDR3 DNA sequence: TGTGCCAGCAGCATCAGCCGGGACAGACTCTACGAGCAGTACTTC.

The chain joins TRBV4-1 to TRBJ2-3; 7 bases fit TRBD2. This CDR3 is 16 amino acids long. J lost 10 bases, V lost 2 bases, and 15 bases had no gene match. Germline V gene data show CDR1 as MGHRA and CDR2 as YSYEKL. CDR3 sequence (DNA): TGCGCCAGCAGCCAAATTCCTAGCGGTACTTTGTGGGCGCAGTATTTT. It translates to CASSQIPSGTLWAQYF.

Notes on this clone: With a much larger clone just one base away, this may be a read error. The CDR3 loop is CASSESRDTGELFF. CDR3 bases: TGTGCCAGCAGTGAATCCAGGGACACCGGGGAGCTGTTTTTT. The chain uses TRBV25-1 and TRBJ2-2, with a weak D call TRBD1 (5 bases). Germline CDR1 MGHDK, CDR2 SYGVNS. V was shortened by 1 base and J by 3 bases, with 6 bases between the two germline ends. The CDR3 runs 14 residues.

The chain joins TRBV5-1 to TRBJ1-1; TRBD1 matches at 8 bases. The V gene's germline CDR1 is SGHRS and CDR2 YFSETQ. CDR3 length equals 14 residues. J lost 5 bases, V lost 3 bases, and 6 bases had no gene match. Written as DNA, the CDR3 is TGCGCCAGCAGCTGGAGACAGGGGTTTACTGAAGCTTTCTTT. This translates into CASSWRQGFTEAFF. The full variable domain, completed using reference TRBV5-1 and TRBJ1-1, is KAGVTQTPRYLIKTRGQQVTLSCSPISGHRSVSWYQQTPGQGLQFLFEYFSETQRNKGNFPGRFSGRQFSNSRSEMNVSTLELGDSALYLCASSWRQGFTEAFFGQGTRLTVV.

CDR3 bases: TGTGCCAGCGCGACAGGGGAAACTAATGAAAAACTGTTTTTT. Protein product: CASATGETNEKLFF. This chain uses TRBV19 with TRBJ1-4; 8 positions match TRBD1. This CDR3 region has 14 residues. After removal of 9 bases from V and 1 base from J, the junction contained 4 bases not matched to a gene. The germline V gene encodes CDR1 LNHDA and CDR2 SQIVND (reference sequence).

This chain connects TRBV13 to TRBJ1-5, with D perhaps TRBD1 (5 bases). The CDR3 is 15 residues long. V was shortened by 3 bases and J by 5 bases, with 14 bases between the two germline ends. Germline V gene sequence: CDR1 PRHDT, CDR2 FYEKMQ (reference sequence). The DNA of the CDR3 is TGTGCCAGCAGCTTGGGGGGTAGGGTGGATCAGCCCCAGCATTTT. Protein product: CASSLGGRVDQPQHF.

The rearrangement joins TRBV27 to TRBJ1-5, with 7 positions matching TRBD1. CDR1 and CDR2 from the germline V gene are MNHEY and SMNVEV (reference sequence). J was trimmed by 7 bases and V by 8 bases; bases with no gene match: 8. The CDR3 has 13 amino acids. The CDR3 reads CASAQGVGQPQHF. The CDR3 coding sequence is TGTGCCAGCGCTCAGGGGGTCGGACAGCCCCAGCATTTT.

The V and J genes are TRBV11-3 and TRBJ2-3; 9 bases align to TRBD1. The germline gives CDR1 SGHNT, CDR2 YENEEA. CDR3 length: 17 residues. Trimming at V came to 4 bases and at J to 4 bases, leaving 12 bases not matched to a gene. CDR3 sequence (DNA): TGTGCCAGCAGCTCCGGATTCCGGGACAGGGATTCAGATACGCAGTATTTT. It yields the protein CASSSGFRDRDSDTQYF.

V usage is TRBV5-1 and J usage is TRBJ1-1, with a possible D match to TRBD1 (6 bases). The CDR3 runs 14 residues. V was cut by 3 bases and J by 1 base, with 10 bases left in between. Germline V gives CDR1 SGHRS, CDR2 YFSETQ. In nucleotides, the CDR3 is TGCGCCAGCAGCTACGACAGGCGGAACACTGAAGCTTTCTTT. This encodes CASSYDRRNTEAFF.

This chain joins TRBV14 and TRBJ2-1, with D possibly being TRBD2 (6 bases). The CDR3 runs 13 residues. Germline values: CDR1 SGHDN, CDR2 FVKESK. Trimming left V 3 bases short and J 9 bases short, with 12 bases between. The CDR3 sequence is CASSQNWGGEQFF. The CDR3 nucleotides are TGTGCCAGCAGCCAGAATTGGGGAGGTGAGCAGTTCTTC.

CDR3 DNA: TGCGCCAGCAGCCAAGAGAACAGGGACTATGGCTACACCTTC. Translating gives CASSQENRDYGYTF. This chain uses TRBV4-3 with TRBJ1-2; D may be TRBD1 (6 bases). The germline V gene encodes CDR1 LGHNA and CDR2 YSLEER. Trimming took 0 bases from V and 3 from J, leaving 8 bases between them. The CDR3 loop spans 14 amino acids.

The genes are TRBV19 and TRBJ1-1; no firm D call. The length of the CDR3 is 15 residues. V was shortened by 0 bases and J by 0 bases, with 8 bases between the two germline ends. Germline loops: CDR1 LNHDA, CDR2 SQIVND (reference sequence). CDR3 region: CASSIDGGMNTEAFF. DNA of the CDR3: TGTGCCAGTAGTATAGATGGCGGAATGAACACTGAAGCTTTCTTT. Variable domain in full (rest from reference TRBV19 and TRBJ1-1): DGGITQSPKYLFRKEGQNVTLSCEQNLNHDAMYWYRQDPGQGLRLIYYSQIVNDFQKGDIAEGYSVSREKKESFPLTVTSAQKNPTAFYLCASSIDGGMNTEAFFGQGTRLTVV.

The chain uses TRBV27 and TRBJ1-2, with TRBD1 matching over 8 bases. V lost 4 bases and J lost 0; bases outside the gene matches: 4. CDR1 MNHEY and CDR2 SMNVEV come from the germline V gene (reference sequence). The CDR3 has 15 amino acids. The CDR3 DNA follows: TGTGCCAGCAGTTCCTACAGGGGGACTAACTATGGCTACACCTTC. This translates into CASSSYRGTNYGYTF.

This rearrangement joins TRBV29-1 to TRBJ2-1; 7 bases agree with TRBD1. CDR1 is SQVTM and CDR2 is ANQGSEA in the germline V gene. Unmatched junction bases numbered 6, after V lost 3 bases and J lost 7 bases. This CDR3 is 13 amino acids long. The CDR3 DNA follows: TGCAGCGTTGATGAGGGGGCAAAGAATGAGCAGTTCTTC. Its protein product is CSVDEGAKNEQFF.

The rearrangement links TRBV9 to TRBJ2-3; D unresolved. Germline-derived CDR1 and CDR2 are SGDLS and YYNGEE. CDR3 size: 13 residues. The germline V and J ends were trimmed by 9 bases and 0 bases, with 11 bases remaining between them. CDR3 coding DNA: TGTGCCACCTCGACATTTAGCACAGATACGCAGTATTTT. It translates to CATSTFSTDTQYF.

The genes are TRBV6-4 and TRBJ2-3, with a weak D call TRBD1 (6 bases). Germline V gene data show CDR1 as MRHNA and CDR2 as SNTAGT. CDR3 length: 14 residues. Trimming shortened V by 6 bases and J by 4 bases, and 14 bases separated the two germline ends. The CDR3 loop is CASSPTGPPDTQYF. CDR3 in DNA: TGTGCCAGCAGCCCGACAGGCCCCCCAGATACGCAGTATTTT.

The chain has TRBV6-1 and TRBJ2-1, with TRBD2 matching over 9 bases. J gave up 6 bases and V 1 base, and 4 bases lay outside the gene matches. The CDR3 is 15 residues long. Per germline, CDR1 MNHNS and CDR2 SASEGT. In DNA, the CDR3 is TGTGCCAGCAGTGAAGGGCGGGAGGGTAGCAATGAGCAGTTCTTC. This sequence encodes CASSEGREGSNEQFF.

The CDR3 bases are TGTGCCAGCATCGGGACAGCTTACCAAGAGACCCAGTACTTC. Amino acid sequence: CASIGTAYQETQYF. The chain recombines TRBV2 with TRBJ2-5; 7 nucleotides match TRBD1. The CDR3 is 14 amino acids. After removal of 7 bases from V and 0 bases from J, the junction contained 5 bases not matched to a gene. CDR1 and CDR2 (germline): SNHLY, FYNNEI.

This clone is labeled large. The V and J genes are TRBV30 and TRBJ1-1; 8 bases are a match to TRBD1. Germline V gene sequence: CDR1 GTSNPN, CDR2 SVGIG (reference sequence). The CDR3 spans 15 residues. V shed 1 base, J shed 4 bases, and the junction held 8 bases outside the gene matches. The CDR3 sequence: CAWSEGQGIGTEAFF. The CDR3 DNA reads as TGTGCCTGGAGTGAAGGACAGGGAATAGGCACTGAAGCTTTCTTT.

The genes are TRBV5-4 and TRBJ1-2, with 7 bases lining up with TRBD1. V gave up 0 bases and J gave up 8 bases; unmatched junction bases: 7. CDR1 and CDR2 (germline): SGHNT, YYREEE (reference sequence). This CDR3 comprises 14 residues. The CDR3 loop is CASSLGQTQGGYTF. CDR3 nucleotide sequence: TGTGCCAGCAGCTTGGGACAAACACAGGGGGGCTACACCTTC.

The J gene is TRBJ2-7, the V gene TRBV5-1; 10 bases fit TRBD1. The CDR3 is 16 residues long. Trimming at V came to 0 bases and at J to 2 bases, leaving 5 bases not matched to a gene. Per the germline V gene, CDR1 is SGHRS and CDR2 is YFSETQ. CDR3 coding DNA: TGCGCCAGCAGCTTGGGACGGACAGGGGGAACCTACGAGCAGTACTTC. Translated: CASSLGRTGGTYEQYF.

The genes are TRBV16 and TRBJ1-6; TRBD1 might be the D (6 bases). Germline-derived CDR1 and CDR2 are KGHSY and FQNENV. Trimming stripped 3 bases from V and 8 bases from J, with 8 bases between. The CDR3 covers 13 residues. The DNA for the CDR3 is TGTGCCAGCAGCCAGCCAGGGGATTCACCCCTCCACTTT. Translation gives CASSQPGDSPLHF.

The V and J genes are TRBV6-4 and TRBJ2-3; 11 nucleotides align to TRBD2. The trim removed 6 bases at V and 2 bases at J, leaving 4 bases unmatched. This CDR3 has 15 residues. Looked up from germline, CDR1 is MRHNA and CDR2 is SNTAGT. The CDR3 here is CASSLAGGNTDTQYF. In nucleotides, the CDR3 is TGTGCCAGCAGCCTAGCGGGGGGAAACACAGATACGCAGTATTTT.

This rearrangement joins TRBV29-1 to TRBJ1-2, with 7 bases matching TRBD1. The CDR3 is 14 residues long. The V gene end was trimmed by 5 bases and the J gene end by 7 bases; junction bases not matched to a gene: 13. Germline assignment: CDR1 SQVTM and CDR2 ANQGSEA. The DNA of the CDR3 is TGCAGCGTTAAAGTTGACAGGGAGTCGGCTGGCTACACCTTC. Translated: CSVKVDRESAGYTF.

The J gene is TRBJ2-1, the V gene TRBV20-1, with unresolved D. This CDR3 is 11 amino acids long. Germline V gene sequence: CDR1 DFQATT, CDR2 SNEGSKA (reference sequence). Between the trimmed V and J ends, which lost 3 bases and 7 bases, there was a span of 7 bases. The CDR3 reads CSASEDNEQFF. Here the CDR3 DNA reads TGCAGTGCTAGTGAGGATAATGAGCAGTTCTTC.

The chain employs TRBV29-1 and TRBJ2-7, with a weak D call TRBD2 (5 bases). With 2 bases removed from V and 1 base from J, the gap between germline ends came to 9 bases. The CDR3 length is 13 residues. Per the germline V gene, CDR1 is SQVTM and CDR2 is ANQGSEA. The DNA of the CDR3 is TGCAGCGTTGAAAAGAGAGGGTCCTACGAGCAGTACTTC. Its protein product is CSVEKRGSYEQYF.

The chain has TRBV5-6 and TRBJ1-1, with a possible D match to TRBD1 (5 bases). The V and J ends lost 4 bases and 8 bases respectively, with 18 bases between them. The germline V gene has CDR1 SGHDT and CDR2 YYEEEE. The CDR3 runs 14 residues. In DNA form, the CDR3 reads TGTGCCAGCAGCCCTCGGGGGAGAGTGGTAGAAGCTTTCTTT. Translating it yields CASSPRGRVVEAFF.

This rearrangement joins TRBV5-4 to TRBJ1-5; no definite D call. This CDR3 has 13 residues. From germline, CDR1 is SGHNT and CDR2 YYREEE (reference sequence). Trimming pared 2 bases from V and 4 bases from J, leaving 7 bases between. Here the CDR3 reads CASSFEGNQPQHF. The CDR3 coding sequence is TGTGCCAGCAGCTTTGAGGGAAATCAGCCCCAGCATTTT.

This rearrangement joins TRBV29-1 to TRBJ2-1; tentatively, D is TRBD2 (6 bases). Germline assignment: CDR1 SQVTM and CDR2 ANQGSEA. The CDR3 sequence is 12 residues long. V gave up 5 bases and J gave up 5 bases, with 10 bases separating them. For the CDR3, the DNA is TGCAGCGTTCAGCGGACTAACAATGAGCAGTTCTTC. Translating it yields CSVQRTNNEQFF.